This TCR beta chain was obtained from a study of blood T cell repertoires in COVID-19. Background on the study: Researchers got acute and convalescent COVID-19 samples from the United States, Italy and Spain. PBMCs, B-cell-depleted T cells, or T cells were the source of the cDNA or gDNA that made up the material.

The CDR3 totals 16 residues. Germline CDR1 reads SGHRS; CDR2 reads YFSETQ. Trimming cost V 4 bases and J 0 bases; bases outside gene matches: 3. The authors' processing: Reference gene primer amplification gave nucleated cell count estimates. This table comes from immunoSEQ multiplex PCR, and its TCRdb copy is limited to in-frame clones, with some not included. V and J calls and clone size are copied from that table; D and trimming were computed from the DNA. The repertoire holds 25,000 or so clones, with 75% to 85% as singletons. This clone was picked up one time. The sequenced material came from peripheral blood. The clonotype comes from a man between 70 and 80 years old with active COVID-19. The chain is built from TRBV5-1 and TRBJ2-1; 11 bases map to TRBD2. The CDR3 is CASSTSGGYSYNEQFF. The DNA for the CDR3 is TGCGCCAGCAGCACTAGCGGGGGATACTCCTACAATGAGCAGTTCTTC.